Below are 18 T cell receptor beta chains sequenced from a single sample in a study of radiotherapy plus CTLA-4 blockade in lung cancer (dated by TCRdb to the late 2010s). Libraries were prepared through the immunoSEQ multiplex PCR assay. In its TCRdb copy, this immuneACCESS table keeps in-frame sequences only and misses some clones. Where compared with another copy, unresolved V genes explain less than half of these, and the others have no known cause. In all, the sample holds about 80,000 clones, and about 80% of those were seen once. Together, the top ten hold about 0.79% of the sample. The material was peripheral blood, obtained from a patient treated with radiotherapy plus ipilimumab. These receptors all come from a human donor with non-small cell lung cancer who had stable disease on radiotherapy plus ipilimumab.

This rearrangement joins TRBV7-8 to TRBJ1-5; TRBD1 is a possible D gene (6 bases). The CDR3 sequence is 15 residues long. Trimming removed 2 bases from V and 0 bases from J, with 8 bases in between. Germline V CDR1 and CDR2: SGHVS, FQNEAQ. Here the CDR3 DNA reads TGTGCCAGCAGCTTATCGGACAGTAGCAATCAGCCCCAGCATTTT. Translated, it gives CASSLSDSSNQPQHF.

The DNA of the CDR3 is TGTGCCAGCACTAAACAGGGGGTCAAAGAGACCCAGTACTTC. Protein: CASTKQGVKETQYF. The chain combines TRBV6-6 with TRBJ2-5; 8 bases line up with TRBD1. Germline V lookup: CDR1 MNHNY, CDR2 SVGAGI (reference sequence). V was pared by 7 bases and J by 3 bases, with 7 bases of the junction left unmatched. This CDR3 has 14 amino acids.

The CDR3 region is CASKLAGGVRHTEQFF. CDR3 DNA: TGTGCCAGCAAACTAGCGGGAGGCGTCCGCCACACTGAGCAGTTCTTC. The chain employs TRBV27 and TRBJ2-1; 12 bases map to TRBD2. CDR3 length: 16 amino acids. The V gene's germline CDR1 is MNHEY and CDR2 SMNVEV (reference sequence). V gave up 7 bases and J gave up 9 bases; unmatched junction bases: 13.

This clone has more than one count but fewer than ten. The chain employs TRBV5-1 and TRBJ1-4; D might be TRBD1 (5 bases). Between the trimmed V and J ends, which lost 4 bases and 8 bases, there was a span of 15 bases. Germline assignment: CDR1 SGHRS and CDR2 YFSETQ. The CDR3 extends over 14 amino acids. CDR3 sequence reads: CASSRHTKGEKLFF. CDR3 DNA: TGCGCCAGCAGCAGACACACAAAGGGGGAAAAACTGTTTTTT. The full variable domain, with the rest looked up from reference TRBV5-1 and TRBJ1-4, is KAGVTQTPRYLIKTRGQQVTLSCSPISGHRSVSWYQQTPGQGLQFLFEYFSETQRNKGNFPGRFSGRQFSNSRSEMNVSTLELGDSALYLCASSRHTKGEKLFFGSGTQLSVL.

The gene calls are TRBV30 and TRBJ1-6, with 10 positions matching TRBD1. CDR1 and CDR2 (germline): GTSNPN, SVGIG (reference sequence). The V segment lost 7 bases and the J segment 7 bases; nucleotides outside the gene matches: 7. The CDR3 covers 14 residues. CDR3 region: CASTRQGANSPLHF. CDR3 bases: TGTGCCTCTACTCGACAGGGGGCGAATTCACCCCTCCACTTT.

J is TRBJ2-5 and V is TRBV6-6; 8 bases are a match to TRBD1. CDR1 and CDR2 (germline): MNHNY, SVGAGI (reference sequence). V trimming: 7 bases; J trimming: 14 bases; junction bases outside the gene matches: 12. The length of the CDR3 is 12 residues. The CDR3 sequence: CASTQDREVTYF. CDR3 nucleotides: TGTGCCAGCACCCAGGACAGGGAAGTCACCTACTTC.

V usage is TRBV11-1 and J usage is TRBJ2-1; 8 nucleotides agree with TRBD2. V shed 1 base and J 5 bases; nucleotides not matched to a gene: 13. CDR1 is SGHAT, CDR2 FQDESV, per germline (reference sequence). This CDR3 is built from 18 residues. CDR3 DNA sequence: TGTGCCAGCAGCTTAGGAAGGGGCGCGGGGACTAGGAACAATGAGCAGTTCTTC. It yields the protein CASSLGRGAGTRNNEQFF. Drawing the rest from reference TRBV11-1 and TRBJ2-1, the complete variable domain is EAEVAQSPRYKITEKSQAVAFWCDPISGHATLYWYRQILGQGPELLVQFQDESVVDDSQLPKDRFSAERLKGVDSTLKIQPAELGDSAMYLCASSLGRGAGTRNNEQFFGPGTRLTVL.

In this sample, this clone turned up once. The chain links TRBV5-4 to TRBJ2-1; D is undetermined. The V end was cut by 0 bases, the J end by 9 bases, with 4 bases between. Germline V gene sequence: CDR1 SGHNT, CDR2 YYREEE (reference sequence). The length of the CDR3 is 11 residues. CDR3 bases: TGTGCCAGCAGCTTGGTATTTGAGCAGTTCTTC. Translated, it gives CASSLVFEQFF.

This chain connects TRBV27 to TRBJ2-1, with TRBD2 matching over 11 bases. The CDR3 length is 16 residues. CDR1 and CDR2 (germline): MNHEY, SMNVEV (reference sequence). V shed 6 bases, J shed 7 bases, and the junction held 11 bases outside the gene matches. The CDR3 region has the DNA TGTGCCAGCAGCCCAACACTAGCGGGAGTAAAGAATGAGCAGTTCTTC. Translating it yields CASSPTLAGVKNEQFF.

V is TRBV5-4 and J is TRBJ1-2; D might be TRBD1 (6 bases). The CDR3 covers 13 residues. V lost 4 bases to trimming and J lost 2 bases, with 9 bases between them. Germline values: CDR1 SGHNT, CDR2 YYREEE (reference sequence). The CDR3 DNA sequence: TGTGCCAGCAGCGGGACACTCAACTATGGCTACACCTTC. Translation: CASSGTLNYGYTF. The full variable domain, its missing parts supplied by reference TRBV5-4 and TRBJ1-2, is ETGVTQSPTHLIKTRGQQVTLRCSSQSGHNTVSWYQQALGQGPQFIFQYYREEENGRGNFPPRFSGLQFPNYSSELNVNALELDDSALYLCASSGTLNYGYTFGSGTRLTVV.

The CDR3 bases are TGTGCCAGCAGCTTAGCGCTCCGCACAGATACGCAGTATTTT. Its protein is CASSLALRTDTQYF. The V and J genes are TRBV7-2 and TRBJ2-3; no clear D gene. Trimming took off 0 bases at V and 1 base at J, with 5 bases between the two ends. This CDR3 is 14 amino acids long. Germline CDR1 SGHTA, CDR2 FQGNSA.

This chain uses TRBV6-1 with TRBJ1-2; 10 nucleotides agree with TRBD1. The CDR3 has 14 residues. Germline lookup yields CDR1 MNHNS and CDR2 SASEGT. Trimming removed 5 bases from V and 7 bases from J; junction bases left unmatched: 7. The DNA for the CDR3 is TGTGCCAGCAGTCCGGGGACAGGGGTTGGTGGCTACACCTTC. Protein sequence: CASSPGTGVGGYTF.

This chain links TRBV21-1 with TRBJ2-2; whether TRBD2, the table's D call, matches the DNA was not checked. TRBV21-1 is a documented pseudogene. CDR3 size: 17 residues. The CDR3 loop reads CASSKGERGGNTGELFF. CDR3 DNA: TGTGCCAGCAGCAAAGGAGAGCGGGGGGGTAACACCGGGGAGCTGTTTTTT.

V gene TRBV29-1 combines with J gene TRBJ2-5, with 9 bases matching TRBD2. CDR1 and CDR2 (germline): SQVTM, ANQGSEA. The CDR3 has 11 amino acids. V shed 8 bases and J 5 bases; nucleotides not matched to a gene: 3. The CDR3, as DNA: TGCAGCCCTACTAGCGGGGAGACCCAGTACTTC. Amino acids: CSPTSGETQYF. The variable domain in full, with the rest retrieved from reference TRBV29-1 and TRBJ2-5, is SAVISQKPSRDICQRGTSLTIQCQVDSQVTMMFWYRQQPGQSLTLIATANQGSEATYESGFVIDKFPISRPNLTFSTLTVSNMSPEDSSIYLCSPTSGETQYFGPGTRLLVL.

This clone was counted a single time. V usage is TRBV2 and J usage is TRBJ1-1; the D gene is possibly TRBD1 (6 bases). CDR1 and CDR2 from the germline V gene are SNHLY and FYNNEI. The V and J ends lost 0 bases and 4 bases respectively, with 12 bases between them. This CDR3 region has 15 residues. The CDR3 sequence is CASSEALGGPTEAFF. CDR3 nucleotide sequence: TGTGCCAGCAGTGAAGCGCTTGGGGGGCCCACTGAAGCTTTCTTT.

V gene TRBV30 combines with J gene TRBJ2-7; 7 bases agree with TRBD2. The CDR3 length is 14 residues. V lost 2 bases to trimming and J lost 6 bases; unmatched junction nucleotides: 10. CDR1 GTSNPN and CDR2 SVGIG come from the germline V gene (reference sequence). The CDR3 here is CAWSSTSRTGEQYF. Here the CDR3 DNA reads TGTGCCTGGAGTTCGACTAGCAGGACGGGCGAGCAGTACTTC.

V is TRBV7-3 and J is TRBJ2-7, with a possible D match to TRBD2 (6 bases). The germline CDR1 and CDR2 sequences are SGHTA and FQGTGA. V lost 1 base to trimming and J lost 0 bases, with 10 bases between them. This CDR3 is 15 amino acids long. The CDR3 nucleotides are TGTGCCAGCAGCTTAATAGCGGAAAGCTCCTACGAGCAGTACTTC. As protein: CASSLIAESSYEQYF.

V is TRBV28 and J is TRBJ1-5, with a tentative D call TRBD1 (5 bases). The CDR3 is 13 residues long. Germline CDR1 and CDR2: MDHEN and SYDVKM. V was pared by 5 bases and J by 6 bases, with 11 bases between. The DNA for the CDR3 is TGTGCCAGCAGTCTACAGGAGCTTCAGCCCCAGCATTTT. This sequence encodes CASSLQELQPQHF.